Presented here are 19 T cell receptor beta chains from one specimen sequenced in a study of blood T cell repertoires in COVID-19. The method was immunoSEQ multiplex PCR; TCRdb's version includes in-frame clones alone and lacks a portion of them. There are approximately 490,000 clones in the sample; 80% to 90% occur only once, and 8% to 9.5% lies in the top ten. Sample: PBMCs or T cells enriched from blood (not recorded which). All receptors derive from a woman in her sixties or seventies who had recovered from COVID-19.

The chain recombines TRBV19 with TRBJ2-1; the match to TRBD1 covers 8 bases. Germline loops: CDR1 LNHDA, CDR2 SQIVND (reference sequence). The CDR3 covers 15 residues. The V segment lost 6 bases and the J segment 1 base; nucleotides outside the gene matches: 5. CDR3 amino acids: CASSPDRASYNEQFF. DNA of the CDR3: TGTGCCAGTAGCCCGGACAGGGCTTCCTACAATGAGCAGTTCTTC.

In its sample, this clone was seen once. Written as DNA, the CDR3 is TGTGCCAGCAGTGAAGGGAAGGGGGCCGGGAATGGCTACACCTTC. It specifies CASSEGKGAGNGYTF. This sequence joins TRBV6-1 and TRBJ1-2, with TRBD1 matching over 7 bases. Germline lookup yields CDR1 MNHNS and CDR2 SASEGT. The J segment lost 6 bases and the V segment lost 1 base, leaving 8 bases of the junction unmatched. CDR3 length: 15 residues.

The rearrangement uses TRBV5-1 and TRBJ1-1; unclear D gene. The CDR3 loop spans 13 amino acids. The germline gives CDR1 SGHRS, CDR2 YFSETQ. V lost 5 bases and J lost 0, with 8 bases in between. The CDR3 DNA reads TGCGCCAGCAGGGAGGTGATGAACACTGAAGCTTTCTTT. Amino acids: CASREVMNTEAFF.

This chain connects TRBV6-5 to TRBJ1-1; no clear D gene. This CDR3 is 16 amino acids long. V lost 0 bases, J lost 1 base, and 12 bases lay in between. Germline-derived CDR1 and CDR2 are MNHEY and SVGAGI. The CDR3 is CASSYSRTLENTEAFF. The CDR3 DNA reads as TGTGCCAGCAGTTACTCGAGGACTCTGGAGAACACTGAAGCTTTCTTT.

This sequence joins TRBV19 and TRBJ2-2; 9 bases agree with TRBD2. The CDR3 is 16 residues long. V lost 5 bases to trimming and J lost 1 base; unmatched junction nucleotides: 5. Germline V CDR1 and CDR2: LNHDA, SQIVND (reference sequence). The CDR3 region is CASSFSGGQNTGELFF. CDR3 coding DNA: TGTGCCAGTAGTTTTAGCGGGGGTCAGAACACCGGGGAGCTGTTTTTT.

The V call is TRBV15, the J call TRBJ2-7; D may be TRBD2 (5 bases). Germline V gene sequence: CDR1 LNHNV, CDR2 YYDKDF (reference sequence). Trimming cost V 0 bases and J 7 bases, with 10 bases left between them. The CDR3 loop spans 13 amino acids. The CDR3, as DNA: TGTGCCACCAGCAGAGATATCCGGGGAGAGCAGTACTTC. Residues: CATSRDIRGEQYF.

V and J are TRBV11-2 and TRBJ1-4; TRBD1 agrees at 8 bases. The CDR3 is 14 residues long. CDR1 and CDR2 from the germline V gene are SGHAT and FQNNGV. With V trimmed by 2 bases and J by 6 bases, 2 bases remained unmatched. CDR3 bases: TGTGCCAGCAGCTTATCCAGGGGGCATGAAAAACTGTTTTTT. Encoded protein: CASSLSRGHEKLFF.

A word on this clone: At one end the junction does not follow the germline gene, possibly because of a read error. The chain links TRBV12-3 or TRBV12-4 to TRBJ2-4, with TRBD1 matching over 9 bases. The CDR3 length is 11 residues. DNA for the CDR3: TGTGCCAGCAGTAGGGGACAGGGTGAGTCCTTC. Translating gives CASSRGQGESF.

The chain combines TRBV2 with TRBJ2-2, with D uncertain. Germline CDR1 is SNHLY and CDR2 is FYNNEI. V was pared by 3 bases and J by 5 bases, with 13 bases between. CDR3 size: 15 residues. The DNA of the CDR3 is TGTGCCAGCAGTGAGTCAAGGCCGAGGACCGGGGAGCTGTTTTTT. This translates into CASSESRPRTGELFF.

The chain is built from TRBV5-5 and TRBJ2-7; TRBD1 agrees at 7 bases. The CDR3 consists of 15 residues. V was clipped by 2 bases and J by 0 bases; unmatched bases: 5. Germline values: CDR1 SGHKS, CDR2 YYEKEE (reference sequence). DNA for the CDR3: TGTGCCAGCAGCTTCGGACAGGCCCTCTCCTACGAGCAGTACGTC. Its protein product is CASSFGQALSYEQYV.

This clone was seen a few times. The chain recombines TRBV4-1 with TRBJ1-2; D is possibly TRBD1 (5 bases). The CDR3 is made up of 17 amino acids. Between the trimmed V and J ends, which lost 0 bases and 3 bases, there was a span of 17 bases. Germline CDR1 reads MGHRA; CDR2 reads YSYEKL. CDR3 residues: CASSQDITALGDYGYTF. CDR3 in DNA: TGCGCCAGCAGCCAAGATATAACGGCCCTAGGGGACTATGGCTACACCTTC.

This chain joins TRBV11-2 and TRBJ2-3, with 8 positions matching TRBD1. Germline CDR1 SGHAT, CDR2 FQNNGV. V shed 2 bases and J 0 bases; nucleotides not matched to a gene: 4. This CDR3 is built from 16 residues. CDR3 sequence reads: CASSLRQGPSTDTQYF. CDR3 nucleotide sequence: TGTGCCAGCAGCTTAAGACAGGGGCCTAGCACAGATACGCAGTATTTT.

The DNA for the CDR3 is TGTGCCAGCAGTTGGGCTGAGGGCCTGTTCGGAAACACCATATATTTT. Protein: CASSWAEGLFGNTIYF. The chain carries TRBV6-5 and TRBJ1-3; D is undetermined. Germline CDR1 MNHEY, CDR2 SVGAGI. Trimming took off 4 bases at V and 4 bases at J, with 17 bases between the two ends. The CDR3 totals 16 residues.

Details on this clone: This sample includes further DNA sequences coding for the same CDR3. V usage is TRBV2 and J usage is TRBJ2-7; D not resolved. With 5 bases removed from V and 2 bases from J, the gap between germline ends came to 4 bases. There are 11 residues in the CDR3. Germline lookup yields CDR1 SNHLY and CDR2 FYNNEI. For the CDR3, the DNA is TGTGCCAGCAGTCCCACCTACGAGCAGTACTTC. It specifies CASSPTYEQYF.

V and J are TRBV5-4 and TRBJ1-1; a weak D match, TRBD1 (5 bases). This CDR3 region has 17 residues. Between the trimmed V and J ends, which lost 2 bases and 0 bases, there was a span of 17 bases. Germline V gene sequence: CDR1 SGHNT, CDR2 YYREEE (reference sequence). CDR3 bases: TGTGCCAGCAGCTTCGGACACCCGTTCAACATGAACACTGAAGCTTTCTTT. Translated, it gives CASSFGHPFNMNTEAFF.

This chain uses TRBV7-6 with TRBJ2-3, with TRBD2 as a possible D gene (6 bases). This CDR3 is 16 amino acids long. The V and J ends lost 4 bases and 3 bases respectively, with 17 bases between them. Germline-derived CDR1 and CDR2 are SGHVS and FNYEAQ. The CDR3 coding sequence is TGTGCCAGCAGCTCCGGACTACCCCGAAATACAGATACGCAGTATTTT. Residues: CASSSGLPRNTDTQYF.

This clone was detected once. CDR3 coding DNA: TGCGCCAGCGGTACATCGACTAGCGGGTACTCAAATGAGCAGTTCTTC. Protein product: CASGTSTSGYSNEQFF. The gene calls are TRBV5-1 and TRBJ2-1; TRBD2 matches at 10 bases. From germline, CDR1 is SGHRS and CDR2 YFSETQ. The CDR3 spans 16 residues. The trim removed 7 bases at V and 7 bases at J, leaving 14 bases unmatched.

V and J are TRBV7-8 and TRBJ2-6; D not certain. This CDR3 has 16 amino acids. Germline assignment: CDR1 SGHVS and CDR2 FQNEAQ. V lost 0 bases and J lost 0, with 6 bases in between. CDR3: CASSLASGSGANVLTF. The CDR3 nucleotides read TGTGCCAGCAGCTTAGCGTCAGGCTCTGGGGCCAACGTCCTGACTTTC.

This sequence joins TRBV5-1 and TRBJ2-2, with D possibly TRBD2 on 5 matching bases. The V end lost 4 bases, the J end lost 4 bases, and 14 bases lay between the germline ends. The germline V gene encodes CDR1 SGHRS and CDR2 YFSETQ. CDR3 length: 15 residues. DNA of the CDR3: TGCGCCAGCAGCCCCGTGGCGGGTAGCACCGGGGAGCTGTTTTTT. Protein: CASSPVAGSTGELFF.